The entry below describes one T cell receptor beta chain. This sample stems from a study of blood T cell repertoires in COVID-19. Whole-study context: Some COVID-19 samples were acute and others convalescent; all came from the United States, Italy and Spain. The cDNA or gDNA used as material had been derived from T cells, B-cell-depleted T cells, or PBMCs.

CDR3 length equals 16 residues. The germline V gene has CDR1 SGHTA and CDR2 FQGNSA. Trimming cost V 10 bases and J 2 bases, with 22 bases left between them. Patients from Seattle were sampled longitudinally, starting during active infection. Original handling: Quantification of nucleated cells was approximated via reference gene primer amplification. Libraries were prepared by immunoSEQ multiplex PCR; TCRdb keeps only in-frame clonotypes and omits some of them. Clone size and the V and J calls come from that table; the DNA yielded D and trimming. The table lists about 160,000 clones, around 92% of them singletons.

The rearrangement uses TRBV7-2 and TRBJ2-3, with D possibly being TRBD2 (7 bases). Sequences were obtained from peripheral blood. This TCR was sampled from a man aged 25-45 years with COVID-19, enrolled during active disease. The CDR3 reads CATNRGAGAYTDTQYF. The CDR3 region has the DNA TGTGCCACAAACCGGGGGGCGGGAGCCTACACAGATACGCAGTATTTT.